A single sample gave rise to the 27 T cell receptor beta chains below, sequenced in a study of shared clonotypes between healthy human individuals. Here immunoSEQ multiplex PCR was the method, and the copy in TCRdb shows in-frame clones only, minus some. Among around 240,000 clones, 50% to 75% were seen once, and the ten largest hold roughly 11%. Source material: memory CD4+ T cells sorted from blood. Subset described: CD45RA-negative fraction. These receptors came from a man aged 30 to 39 in good health.

The chain is built from TRBV11-3 and TRBJ1-5; TRBD1 matches at 8 bases. Losses at the gene ends were 0 bases for V and 7 bases for J; bases not matched to a gene: 5. Germline CDR1 and CDR2: SGHNT and YENEEA. This CDR3 has 15 residues. The CDR3 DNA reads TGTGCCAGCAGCTTAGAACCAGGGGGCTTCCAGCCCCAGCATTTT. This codes for CASSLEPGGFQPQHF. Complete variable domain (other parts from reference TRBV11-3 and TRBJ1-5): EAGVVQSPRYKIIEKKQPVAFWCNPISGHNTLYWYLQNLGQGPELLIRYENEEAVDDSQLPKDRFSAERLKGVDSTLKIQPAELGDSAVYLCASSLEPGGFQPQHFGDGTRLSIL.

This chain links TRBV9 with TRBJ2-1; a possible D gene is TRBD1 (5 bases). CDR1 and CDR2 (germline): SGDLS, YYNGEE. This CDR3 is built from 13 residues. V was trimmed by 4 bases and J by 7 bases, leaving 12 bases between them. The CDR3 sequence is CASSPPNRNEQFF. CDR3 in DNA: TGTGCCAGCAGCCCACCTAACAGGAATGAGCAGTTCTTC.

This clone was detected a few times. The V and J genes are TRBV15 and TRBJ2-4; 9 nucleotides agree with TRBD1. Germline values: CDR1 LNHNV, CDR2 YYDKDF (reference sequence). The CDR3 has 14 amino acids. The V segment lost 4 bases and the J segment 7 bases; nucleotides outside the gene matches: 5. The CDR3 nucleotides read TGTGCCACCAGCAATAGACAGGGGGTTAACATTCAGTACTTC. As protein: CATSNRQGVNIQYF. The full variable domain, in which reference TRBV15 and TRBJ2-4 provide the parts outside the CDR3, is DAMVIQNPRYQVTQFGKPVTLSCSQTLNHNVMYWYQQKSSQAPKLLFHYYDKDFNNEADTPDNFQSRRPNTSFCFLDIRSPGLGDTAMYLCATSNRQGVNIQYFGAGTRLSVL.

The V and J genes are TRBV2 and TRBJ1-1; TRBD1 might be the D (6 bases). V was pared by 6 bases and J by 0 bases, with 14 bases between. Germline V gene data show CDR1 as SNHLY and CDR2 as FYNNEI. CDR3 length: 15 residues. CDR3 loop: CASSPEGGLNTEAFF. CDR3 DNA: TGTGCCAGCAGCCCCGAGGGGGGCCTGAACACTGAAGCTTTCTTT. The full variable domain, in which reference TRBV2 and TRBJ1-1 provide the parts outside the CDR3, is EPEVTQTPSHQVTQMGQEVILRCVPISNHLYFYWYRQILGQKVEFLVSFYNNEISEKSEIFDDQFSVERPDGSNFTLKIRSTKLEDSAMYFCASSPEGGLNTEAFFGQGTRLTVV.

The rearrangement joins TRBV6-1 to TRBJ2-7; D is unresolved. The CDR3 runs to 13 residues. Germline CDR1 and CDR2: MNHNS and SASEGT. Trimming left V 4 bases short and J 0 bases short, with 7 bases between. CDR3 region: CASSGTASYEQYF. The CDR3 DNA reads as TGTGCCAGCAGTGGAACAGCCTCCTACGAGCAGTACTTC.

About this clone: Other DNA variants within this sample encode the same CDR3. This chain links TRBV10-2 with TRBJ2-1; D call uncertain. This CDR3 region has 13 residues. V lost 3 bases to trimming and J lost 2 bases, with 5 bases between them. Germline-derived CDR1 and CDR2 are WSHSY and SAAADI. The CDR3 reads CASSERAYNEQFF. The CDR3, as DNA: TGCGCCAGCAGTGAAAGGGCCTACAATGAGCAGTTCTTC.

The rearrangement links TRBV5-1 to TRBJ2-7, with 10 positions matching TRBD1. J was trimmed by 0 bases and V by 3 bases; bases with no gene match: 9. Germline V gene lookup returns CDR1 SGHRS and CDR2 YFSETQ. CDR3 length equals 17 residues. The CDR3 sequence is CASSSSRGTGVSYEQYF. The CDR3 coding sequence is TGCGCCAGCAGCTCAAGCCGAGGGACAGGGGTCTCCTACGAGCAGTACTTC.

The V gene is TRBV5-1, the J gene TRBJ2-4; D gene uncertain. V was clipped by 7 bases and J by 6 bases, with 20 bases between them. Looked up from germline, CDR1 is SGHRS and CDR2 is YFSETQ. This CDR3 spans 15 amino acids. For the CDR3, the DNA is TGCGCCAGCTCCCTTAATCCCGGGCAGAGAAACATTCAGTACTTC. Translation gives CASSLNPGQRNIQYF.

V is TRBV5-4 and J is TRBJ2-3; the D is unclear. Germline V lookup: CDR1 SGHNT, CDR2 YYREEE (reference sequence). The CDR3 covers 13 residues. Trimming shortened V by 10 bases and J by 2 bases, and 14 bases separated the two germline ends. The CDR3 DNA is TGTGCCTGGCGACTGACGAACACAGATACGCAGTATTTT. The encoded protein is CAWRLTNTDTQYF.

This clone has only a few counts. The chain couples TRBV19 to TRBJ1-5, with D maybe TRBD1 (5 bases). The length of the CDR3 is 13 residues. The ends were cut back, 1 base at V and 7 bases at J, with 8 bases in the middle. CDR1 is LNHDA, CDR2 SQIVND, per germline (reference sequence). Here the CDR3 reads CASSIGDVQPQHF. The CDR3 bases are TGTGCCAGTAGTATAGGGGACGTACAGCCCCAGCATTTT.

The chain employs TRBV30 and TRBJ1-1; D possibly corresponds to TRBD1 (5 bases). CDR1 is GTSNPN and CDR2 is SVGIG in the germline V gene (reference sequence). The length of the CDR3 is 15 residues. Trimming stripped 0 bases from V and 4 bases from J, with 15 bases between. The CDR3 is CAWSVRGSVGTEAFF. DNA for the CDR3: TGTGCCTGGAGTGTTAGGGGTTCTGTGGGCACTGAAGCTTTCTTT.

The chain joins TRBV5-1 to TRBJ2-3; 10 bases line up with TRBD1. The trim removed 1 base at V and 2 bases at J, leaving 4 bases unmatched. CDR1 SGHRS and CDR2 YFSETQ come from the germline V gene. This CDR3 is 16 amino acids long. CDR3 loop: CASSLRTGGSTDTQYF. CDR3 nucleotide sequence: TGCGCCAGCAGCTTGAGGACAGGGGGATCCACAGATACGCAGTATTTT.

The V gene is TRBV28, the J gene TRBJ1-2; no clear D gene. Germline assignment: CDR1 MDHEN and CDR2 SYDVKM. V shed 1 base and J shed 7 bases, with 7 bases lying between them. The CDR3 runs 12 residues. The CDR3 DNA sequence: TGTGCCAGCAGTTTATACGGAGGTGGCTACACCTTC. Its translation is CASSLYGGGYTF.

V usage is TRBV2 and J usage is TRBJ2-7; a possible D gene is TRBD2 (5 bases). The CDR3 length is 14 residues. The germline V gene has CDR1 SNHLY and CDR2 FYNNEI. Trimming stripped 4 bases from V and 2 bases from J, with 12 bases between. This CDR3 is CASSGSGIAYEQYF. The DNA for the CDR3 is TGTGCCAGCAGTGGATCCGGGATAGCCTACGAGCAGTACTTC. Based on the CDR3 plus reference TRBV2 and TRBJ2-7, the full variable domain is EPEVTQTPSHQVTQMGQEVILRCVPISNHLYFYWYRQILGQKVEFLVSFYNNEISEKSEIFDDQFSVERPDGSNFTLKIRSTKLEDSAMYFCASSGSGIAYEQYFGPGTRLTVT.

V gene TRBV5-6 combines with J gene TRBJ1-4, with 8 bases lining up with TRBD1. The CDR3 is 15 residues long. From germline, CDR1 is SGHDT and CDR2 YYEEEE. V dropped 4 bases and J dropped 8; count of bases not matched to a gene: 10. CDR3 residues: CASSRPTGGGEKLFF. The DNA for the CDR3 is TGTGCCAGCAGCCGCCCTACAGGGGGTGGGGAAAAACTGTTTTTT. Full variable domain (missing parts from reference TRBV5-6 and TRBJ1-4): DAGVTQSPTHLIKTRGQQVTLRCSPKSGHDTVSWYQQALGQGPQFIFQYYEEEERQRGNFPDRFSGHQFPNYSSELNVNALLLGDSALYLCASSRPTGGGEKLFFGSGTQLSVL.

The chain recombines TRBV5-1 with TRBJ1-1; D is unresolved. This CDR3 contains 15 residues. The V end lost 2 bases, the J end lost 0 bases, and 11 bases lay between the germline ends. Germline CDR1 and CDR2: SGHRS and YFSETQ. CDR3 residues: CASSLPSVMNTEAFF. The CDR3 region has the DNA TGCGCCAGCAGCTTACCATCGGTAATGAACACTGAAGCTTTCTTT.

V usage is TRBV7-2 and J usage is TRBJ2-5; TRBD2 is a possible D gene (5 bases). Trimming took 3 bases from V and 1 from J, leaving 12 bases between them. The CDR3 has 15 residues. Germline V gene lookup returns CDR1 SGHTA and CDR2 FQGNSA. CDR3 sequence reads: CASSFVIAPQETQYF. The CDR3 DNA is TGTGCCAGCAGCTTCGTTATAGCGCCCCAAGAGACCCAGTACTTC.

The chain is built from TRBV28 and TRBJ2-1; the D is unclear. CDR3 length equals 14 residues. Per the germline V gene, CDR1 is MDHEN and CDR2 is SYDVKM. Trimming shortened V by 2 bases and J by 4 bases, and 9 bases separated the two germline ends. The CDR3 sequence: CASSLVQLYNEQFF. As DNA, the CDR3 is TGTGCCAGCAGTTTAGTTCAGCTTTACAATGAGCAGTTCTTC.

The CDR3 protein is CATAGGGEELFF. The DNA of the CDR3 is TGTGCCACCGCGGGAGGGGGGGAGGAGCTGTTTTTT. This chain joins TRBV6-6 and TRBJ2-2; 9 bases align to TRBD2. The CDR3 covers 12 residues. V was pared by 10 bases and J by 10 bases, with 7 bases of the junction left unmatched. Looked up from germline, CDR1 is MNHNY and CDR2 is SVGAGI (reference sequence).

This chain uses TRBV5-1 with TRBJ2-5, with D unclear. Germline values: CDR1 SGHRS, CDR2 YFSETQ. The CDR3 is 16 residues long. Trimming left V 1 base short and J 6 bases short, with 19 bases between. The CDR3 sequence is CASSLNFEAGLKTQYF. The CDR3 DNA reads as TGCGCCAGCAGCTTGAACTTCGAGGCAGGTTTAAAGACCCAGTACTTC. Full variable domain (rest looked up from reference TRBV5-1 and TRBJ2-5): KAGVTQTPRYLIKTRGQQVTLSCSPISGHRSVSWYQQTPGQGLQFLFEYFSETQRNKGNFPGRFSGRQFSNSRSEMNVSTLELGDSALYLCASSLNFEAGLKTQYFGPGTRLLVL.

The chain links TRBV15 to TRBJ2-1; weak D call: TRBD2 (6 bases). Trimming stripped 1 base from V and 9 bases from J, with 10 bases between. The CDR3 consists of 13 residues. From germline, CDR1 is LNHNV and CDR2 YYDKDF (reference sequence). The CDR3 region is CATSRAGEGEQFF. The CDR3 coding sequence is TGTGCCACCAGCAGAGCGGGAGAGGGTGAGCAGTTCTTC.

The chain has TRBV11-2 and TRBJ2-1; TRBD2 matches at 8 bases. Germline CDR1 SGHAT, CDR2 FQNNGV. With V trimmed by 2 bases and J by 2 bases, 5 bases remained unmatched. CDR3 length: 16 residues. In nucleotides, the CDR3 is TGTGCCAGCAGCTTAAGGGCGGGAGGTGCCTACAATGAGCAGTTCTTC. Translating gives CASSLRAGGAYNEQFF.

In regard to this clone: The same CDR3 arises from other DNA sequences in this sample as well. The chain joins TRBV4-1 to TRBJ2-1; no clear D. Trimming cost V 1 base and J 2 bases, with 12 bases left between them. This CDR3 is built from 16 residues. Looked up from germline, CDR1 is MGHRA and CDR2 is YSYEKL. DNA for the CDR3: TGCGCCAGCAGCCAAGTCGACCTCGTAACCTACAATGAGCAGTTCTTC. This encodes CASSQVDLVTYNEQFF.

V and J are TRBV25-1 and TRBJ2-1, with D perhaps TRBD2 (6 bases). The CDR3 runs to 12 residues. V lost 7 bases, J lost 12 bases, and 16 bases lay in between. Germline V gene lookup returns CDR1 MGHDK and CDR2 SYGVNS. CDR3 sequence (DNA): TGTGCCAGCACCCAAGGGGTGGGGGGGCAGTTCTTC. Translating it yields CASTQGVGGQFF.

This chain joins TRBV15 and TRBJ2-1; D unclear. Germline assignment: CDR1 LNHNV and CDR2 YYDKDF (reference sequence). Trimming cost V 1 base and J 0 bases, with 13 bases left between them. The CDR3 runs 17 residues. The CDR3 loop is CATSRGITGSSYNEQFF. The CDR3 DNA reads TGTGCCACCAGCAGAGGAATTACTGGAAGCTCCTACAATGAGCAGTTCTTC.

This clone was seen more than once but under ten times. The J gene is TRBJ2-7, the V gene TRBV7-2, with TRBD2 as a possible D gene (5 bases). V was trimmed by 6 bases and J by 9 bases, leaving 18 bases between them. CDR1 is SGHTA, CDR2 FQGNSA, per germline. This CDR3 comprises 13 residues. The CDR3 sequence is CASSPGLTWGQYF. CDR3 nucleotides: TGTGCCAGCAGTCCAGGACTGACCTGGGGGCAGTACTTC.

V and J are TRBV19 and TRBJ1-1, with no clear D. This CDR3 spans 15 amino acids. Trimming removed 6 bases at V and 0 bases at J, with 14 bases between. Germline-derived CDR1 and CDR2 are LNHDA and SQIVND (reference sequence). CDR3 in DNA: TGTGCCAGTAGGGTAGGAGGAACCATGAACACTGAAGCTTTCTTT. Its translation is CASRVGGTMNTEAFF.